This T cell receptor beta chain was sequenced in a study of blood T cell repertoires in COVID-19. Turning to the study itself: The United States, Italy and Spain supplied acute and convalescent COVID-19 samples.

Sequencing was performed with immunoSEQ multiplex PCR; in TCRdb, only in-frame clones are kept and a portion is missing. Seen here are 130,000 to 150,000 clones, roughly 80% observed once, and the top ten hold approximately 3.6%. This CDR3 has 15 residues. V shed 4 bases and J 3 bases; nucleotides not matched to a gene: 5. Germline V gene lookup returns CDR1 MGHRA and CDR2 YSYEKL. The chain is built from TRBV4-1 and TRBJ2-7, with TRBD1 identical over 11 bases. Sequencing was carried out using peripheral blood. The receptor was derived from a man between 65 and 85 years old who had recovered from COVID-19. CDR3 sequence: CASSPRTGGFYEQYF. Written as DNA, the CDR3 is TGCGCCAGCAGCCCCCGGACAGGGGGCTTCTACGAGCAGTACTTC.